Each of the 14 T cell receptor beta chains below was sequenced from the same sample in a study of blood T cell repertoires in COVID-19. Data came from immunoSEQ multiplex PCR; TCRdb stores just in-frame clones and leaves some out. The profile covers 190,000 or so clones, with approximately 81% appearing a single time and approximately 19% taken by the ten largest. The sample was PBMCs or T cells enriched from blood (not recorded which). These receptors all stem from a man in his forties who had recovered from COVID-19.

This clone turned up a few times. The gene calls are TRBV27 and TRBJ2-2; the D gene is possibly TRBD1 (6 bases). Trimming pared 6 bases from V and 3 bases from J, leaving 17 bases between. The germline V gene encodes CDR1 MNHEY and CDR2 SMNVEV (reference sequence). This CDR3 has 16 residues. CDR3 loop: CASSPGWGRDTGELFF. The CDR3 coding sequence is TGTGCCAGCAGCCCTGGGTGGGGGCGGGACACCGGGGAGCTGTTTTTT.

The CDR3 sequence is CASARQGTNEKLFF. The CDR3 bases are TGTGCCAGCGCCCGGCAGGGAACTAATGAAAAACTGTTTTTT. The chain employs TRBV19 and TRBJ1-4, with a possible D match to TRBD1 (5 bases). The CDR3 runs 14 residues. The germline V gene encodes CDR1 LNHDA and CDR2 SQIVND (reference sequence). V lost 9 bases, J lost 1 base, and 12 bases lay in between.

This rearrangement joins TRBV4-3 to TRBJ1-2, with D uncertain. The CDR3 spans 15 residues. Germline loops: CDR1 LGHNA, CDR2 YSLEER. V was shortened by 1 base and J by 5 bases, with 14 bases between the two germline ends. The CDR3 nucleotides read TGCGCCAGCAGCCAAGTCCTCACGGCGAGGTATGGCTACACCTTC. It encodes CASSQVLTARYGYTF.

CDR3 residues: CASSMGGRYQYF. CDR3 bases: TGTGCCAGTAGTATGGGAGGAAGGTACCAGTACTTC. This chain links TRBV19 with TRBJ2-5; possible D gene TRBD2, 6 bases. CDR3 size: 12 residues. In germline, CDR1 is LNHDA, CDR2 SQIVND (reference sequence). V was trimmed by 3 bases and J by 10 bases, leaving 12 bases between them.

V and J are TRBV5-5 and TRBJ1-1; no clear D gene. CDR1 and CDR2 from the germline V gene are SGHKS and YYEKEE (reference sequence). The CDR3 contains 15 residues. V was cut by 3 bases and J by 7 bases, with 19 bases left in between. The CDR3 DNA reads TGTGCCAGCAGCTCGGAGGTGATTATTAGAGGTGAAGCTTTCTTT. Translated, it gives CASSSEVIIRGEAFF.

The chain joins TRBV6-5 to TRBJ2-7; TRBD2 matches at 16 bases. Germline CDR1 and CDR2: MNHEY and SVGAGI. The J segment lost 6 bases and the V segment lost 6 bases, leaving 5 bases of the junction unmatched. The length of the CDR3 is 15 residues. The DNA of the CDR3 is TGTGCCAGCAGGTCCGGGACTAGCGGGAGGGCCGAGCAGTACTTC. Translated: CASRSGTSGRAEQYF.

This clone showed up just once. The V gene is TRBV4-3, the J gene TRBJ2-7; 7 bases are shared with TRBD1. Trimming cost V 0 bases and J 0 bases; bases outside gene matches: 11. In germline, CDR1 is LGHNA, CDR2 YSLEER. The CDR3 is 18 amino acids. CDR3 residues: CASSQEDNRGRTSYEQYF. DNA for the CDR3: TGCGCCAGCAGCCAAGAGGACAACAGGGGACGTACCTCCTACGAGCAGTACTTC.

CDR3 in amino acids: CASGAALYYTGELFF. The CDR3 nucleotides are TGTGCCAGTGGGGCCGCCTTATATTACACCGGGGAGCTGTTTTTT. The gene calls are TRBV19 and TRBJ2-2; TRBD1 is a possible D gene (5 bases). The germline gives CDR1 LNHDA, CDR2 SQIVND (reference sequence). The V end lost 8 bases, the J end lost 3 bases, and 16 bases lay between the germline ends. This CDR3 has 15 amino acids. Filled out from reference TRBV19 and TRBJ2-2, the complete variable domain reads DGGITQSPKYLFRKEGQNVTLSCEQNLNHDAMYWYRQDPGQGLRLIYYSQIVNDFQKGDIAEGYSVSREKKESFPLTVTSAQKNPTAFYLCASGAALYYTGELFFGEGSRLTVL.

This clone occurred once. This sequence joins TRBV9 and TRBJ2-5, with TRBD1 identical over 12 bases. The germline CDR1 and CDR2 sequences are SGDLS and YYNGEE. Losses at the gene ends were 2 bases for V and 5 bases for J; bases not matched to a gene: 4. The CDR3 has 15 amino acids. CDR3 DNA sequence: TGTGCCAGCAGCGTGGGGACAGGGGGCTTCGAGACCCAGTACTTC. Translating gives CASSVGTGGFETQYF.

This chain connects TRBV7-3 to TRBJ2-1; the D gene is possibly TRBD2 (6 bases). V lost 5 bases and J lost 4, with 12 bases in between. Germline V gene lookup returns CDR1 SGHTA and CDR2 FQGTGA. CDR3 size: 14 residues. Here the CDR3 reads CASSLLAGYNEQFF. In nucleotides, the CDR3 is TGTGCCAGCAGCCTCCTGGCGGGATACAATGAGCAGTTCTTC.

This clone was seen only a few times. This CDR3 is CAWSVIAGSGNTIYF. CDR3 nucleotide sequence: TGTGCCTGGAGTGTAATAGCGGGCTCTGGAAACACCATATATTTT. The V gene is TRBV30, the J gene TRBJ1-3, with D unclear. The germline V and J ends were trimmed by 0 bases and 0 bases, with 9 bases remaining between them. This CDR3 has 15 amino acids. CDR1 and CDR2 from the germline V gene are GTSNPN and SVGIG (reference sequence). Complete variable domain (other parts from reference TRBV30 and TRBJ1-3): SQTIHQWPATLVQPVGSPLSLECTVEGTSNPNLYWYRQAAGRGLQLLFYSVGIGQISSEVPQNLSASRPQDRQFILSSKKLLLSDSGFYLCAWSVIAGSGNTIYFGEGSWLTVV.

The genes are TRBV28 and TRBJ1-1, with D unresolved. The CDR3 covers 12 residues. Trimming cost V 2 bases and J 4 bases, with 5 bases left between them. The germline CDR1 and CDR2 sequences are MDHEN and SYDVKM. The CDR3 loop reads CASSLTGTEAFF. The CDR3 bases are TGTGCCAGCAGTTTAACCGGCACTGAAGCTTTCTTT.

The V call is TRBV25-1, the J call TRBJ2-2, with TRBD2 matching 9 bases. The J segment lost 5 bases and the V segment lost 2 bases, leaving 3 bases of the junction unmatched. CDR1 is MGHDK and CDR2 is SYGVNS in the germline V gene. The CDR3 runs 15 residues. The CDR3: CASSEGLAGTGELFF. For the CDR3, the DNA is TGTGCCAGCAGTGAAGGGCTAGCGGGGACCGGGGAGCTGTTTTTT.

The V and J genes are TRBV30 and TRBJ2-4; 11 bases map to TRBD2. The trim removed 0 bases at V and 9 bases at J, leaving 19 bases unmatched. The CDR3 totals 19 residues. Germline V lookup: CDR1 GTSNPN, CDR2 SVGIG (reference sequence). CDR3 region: CAWSVQRGASGRLWGIQYF. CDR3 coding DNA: TGTGCCTGGAGTGTACAGAGGGGGGCTAGCGGGAGGTTGTGGGGCATTCAGTACTTC. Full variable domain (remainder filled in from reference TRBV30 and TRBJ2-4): SQTIHQWPATLVQPVGSPLSLECTVEGTSNPNLYWYRQAAGRGLQLLFYSVGIGQISSEVPQNLSASRPQDRQFILSSKKLLLSDSGFYLCAWSVQRGASGRLWGIQYFGAGTRLSVL.